This T cell receptor beta chain derives from a study of identical twins. Broader study findings: For zero-insertion analyses, partial confounding could come from invariant MAIT and iNKT cells. Carriage of fewer insertions was seen in abundant cord blood beta clonotypes, whereas memory repertoires showed none.

One entry per CDR3 protein results from TCRdb running MiXCR on the 5' RACE reads. The table includes around 140,000 distinct CDR3 sequences, roughly 3.5% detected once. This clonotype was seen a few times. As yet, its antigen is unknown. The trim removed 2 bases at V and 5 bases at J, leaving 4 bases unmatched. The CDR3 consists of 15 residues. Germline V CDR1 and CDR2: MDHEN, SYDVKM. With no exceptions, donors were healthy Caucasians. Material for sequencing was memory T cells sorted from blood. This clonotype was sampled from a man younger than 35 in good health. The V gene is TRBV28, the J gene TRBJ2-3, with 10 bases matching TRBD2. The CDR3 loop is CASSLTSGMIDTQYF. The CDR3 nucleotides are TGTGCCAGCAGTTTAACTAGCGGGATGATAGATACGCAGTATTTT.